Following are 26 T cell receptor beta chains from one sample sequenced in a study of regulatory T cells in long-lasting Graves disease. Investigators prepared the TCR beta libraries by applying iRepertoire HTBI primers and Arm-PCR of CDR3 regions. One entry per CDR3 protein results from TCRdb running MiXCR on the multiplex PCR reads. The table records hundreds of thousands of distinct CDR3 sequences, 16% of them present only once. This sample's time point: newly diagnosed GD, antithyroid drugs for less than 3 months. From RNA extracted from PBMCs, the TCR library was made. The data were also submitted as part of a second study, on T cells in Graves' hyperthyroidism and ophthalmopathy.

Here the sequenced sample was peripheral blood mononuclear cells (PBMCs), taken at new diagnosis, from a patient treated with antithyroid drugs. These receptors all come from a man aged 40-50 years with Graves disease.

This clonotype occurred many times. Here the CDR3 reads CASSRGVDYGYTF. CDR3 coding DNA: TGTGCCAGCAGCCGGGGGGTGGACTATGGCTACACCTTC. The rearrangement links TRBV28 to TRBJ1-2; possibly TRBD1 for D (5 bases). The CDR3 has 13 residues. Trimming stripped 6 bases from V and 3 bases from J, with 11 bases between. Germline V gives CDR1 MDHEN, CDR2 SYDVKM.

The rearrangement joins TRBV30 to TRBJ1-4, with 10 bases lining up with TRBD1. In germline, CDR1 is GTSNPN, CDR2 SVGIG (reference sequence). V lost 1 base and J lost 8; bases outside the gene matches: 10. The CDR3 has 16 residues. CDR3 sequence (DNA): TGTGCCTGGAGTGCGTCCCGGGACAGGGGCGGAGAAAAACTGTTTTTT. Amino acids: CAWSASRDRGGEKLFF.

This clonotype was seen at least ten times. The chain carries TRBV29-1 and TRBJ2-1, with 10 bases matching TRBD1. Trimming removed 7 bases from V and 8 bases from J; junction bases left unmatched: 5. The CDR3 extends over 12 amino acids. Germline loops: CDR1 SQVTM, CDR2 ANQGSEA. The CDR3 loop reads CSASGTGDEQFF. CDR3 DNA sequence: TGCAGCGCCTCTGGGACAGGGGATGAGCAGTTCTTC.

The sample holds many counts of this clonotype. The chain carries TRBV7-2 and TRBJ2-7; D is uncertain. Germline loops: CDR1 SGHTA, CDR2 FQGNSA. The CDR3 length is 14 residues. Trimming left V 2 bases short and J 3 bases short, with 11 bases between. The CDR3 DNA sequence: TGTGCCAGCAGCTTAAGGACGCCTCACTACGAGCAGTACTTC. Amino acid sequence: CASSLRTPHYEQYF.

This clonotype was detected a few times. V and J are TRBV11-2 and TRBJ1-6; 7 bases fit TRBD1. CDR1 and CDR2 from the germline V gene are SGHAT and FQNNGV. The CDR3 has 14 amino acids. Unmatched junction bases numbered 5, after V lost 6 bases and J lost 6 bases. CDR3 in DNA: TGTGCCAGCAGTCAGGACAGGTCTAATTCACCCCTCCACTTT. Translated, it gives CASSQDRSNSPLHF.

V and J are TRBV29-1 and TRBJ2-3; TRBD2 agrees at 14 bases. The CDR3 sequence is 18 residues long. V shed 6 bases, J shed 0 bases, and the junction held 11 bases outside the gene matches. Germline CDR1 SQVTM, CDR2 ANQGSEA. Written as DNA, the CDR3 is TGCAGCGTCTCCCCCGGGACTAGCGGGGGACCTAGCACAGATACGCAGTATTTT. Protein: CSVSPGTSGGPSTDTQYF.

The table lists this clonotype with many counts. The V and J genes are TRBV20-1 and TRBJ2-5, with 12 bases that match TRBD2. V was pared by 5 bases and J by 5 bases, with 12 bases of the junction left unmatched. Germline V gene sequence: CDR1 DFQATT, CDR2 SNEGSKA (reference sequence). There are 16 residues in the CDR3. The CDR3 region is CSAQSSSGGALETQYF. The CDR3 DNA is TGCAGTGCTCAGTCCTCTAGCGGGGGGGCACTCGAGACCCAGTACTTC.

This clonotype was seen ten or more times. The J gene is TRBJ2-3, the V gene TRBV7-2, with D possibly being TRBD1 or TRBD2 (5 bases each). Germline lookup yields CDR1 SGHTA and CDR2 FQGNSA. Trimming took 4 bases from V and 5 from J, leaving 16 bases between them. This CDR3 is built from 15 residues. The CDR3 DNA is TGTGCCAGCAGCTGGGGGATCGGGGTGGGAGATACGCAGTATTTT. It translates to CASSWGIGVGDTQYF.

The table lists this clonotype with many counts. The junction shows a germline mismatch at one end, possibly a read error. The V call is TRBV5-1, the J call TRBJ1-5; D might be TRBD1 (5 bases). CDR3 length: 15 residues. Per germline, CDR1 SGHRS and CDR2 YFSETQ. This CDR3 is CASSMGTAANQPQHF. In DNA form, the CDR3 reads TGTGCCAGCAGCATGGGGACGGCGGCGAATCAGCCCCAGCATTTT.

On this clonotype: A read error is possible here, since a much larger clone lies one base away. The chain carries TRBV9 and TRBJ2-7, with TRBD2 matching over 7 bases. This CDR3 comprises 16 residues. The V gene's germline CDR1 is SGDLS and CDR2 YYNGEE. The V and J ends lost 3 bases and 1 base, in that order; junction bases with no gene match: 10. This CDR3 reads CASSGIGTTGSYEQYF. The CDR3 bases are TGTGCCAGCAGCGGCATCGGGACTACGGGGTCCTACGAGCAGTACTTC.

This chain links TRBV6-9 with TRBJ2-7; 7 bases fit TRBD2. The CDR3 has 15 amino acids. Trimming removed 2 bases from V and 9 bases from J; junction bases left unmatched: 13. Germline V gene data show CDR1 as MNHGY and CDR2 as SVAAGI. DNA for the CDR3: TGTGCCAGCAGTTATGAAAGACGGGGGGTTGATCGGCAGTACTTC. Its protein product is CASSYERRGVDRQYF.

This clonotype was seen repeatedly, ten times or more. V is TRBV18 and J is TRBJ2-3; D is unclear. The CDR3 contains 14 residues. Trimming stripped 0 bases from V and 0 bases from J, with 4 bases between. Germline CDR1 is KGHSH and CDR2 is LQKENI. CDR3 residues: CASSPPLSTDTQYF. CDR3 DNA sequence: TGTGCCAGCTCACCACCGCTGAGCACAGATACGCAGTATTTT.

This clonotype has at least ten counts. The chain combines TRBV11-1 with TRBJ2-3; D gene ambiguous. The CDR3 runs 14 residues. Germline V gene sequence: CDR1 SGHAT, CDR2 FQDESV (reference sequence). With 5 bases removed from V and 1 base from J, the gap between germline ends came to 10 bases. As DNA, the CDR3 is TGTGCCAGCAGCCCCCAGTTCGGCACAGATACGCAGTATTTT. Translated, it gives CASSPQFGTDTQYF.

This chain connects TRBV10-1 to TRBJ2-7, with 8 bases fitting TRBD1. The CDR3 length is 16 residues. CDR1 and CDR2 from the germline V gene are WNHNN and SYGVQD (reference sequence). J lost 3 bases, V lost 4 bases, and 11 bases had no gene match. The CDR3 region is CASSVSLTGENYEQYF. CDR3 nucleotide sequence: TGCGCCAGCAGTGTAAGTCTGACAGGGGAGAACTACGAGCAGTACTTC.

Many counts were recorded for this clonotype. The chain couples TRBV11-2 to TRBJ2-2, with a possible D match to TRBD2 (6 bases). The CDR3 is 14 residues long. V gave up 3 bases and J gave up 2 bases, with 7 bases separating them. The germline V gene encodes CDR1 SGHAT and CDR2 FQNNGV. CDR3 amino acids: CASSLGLNTGELFF. The CDR3 DNA reads TGTGCCAGCAGCTTGGGACTCAACACCGGGGAGCTGTTTTTT.

This clonotype was counted many times. This chain links TRBV28 with TRBJ2-3, with TRBD2 identical over 7 bases. Germline lookup yields CDR1 MDHEN and CDR2 SYDVKM. Trimming cost V 7 bases and J 2 bases; bases outside gene matches: 12. The CDR3 spans 16 residues. CDR3 sequence (DNA): TGTGCCAGCACCCGGCTTGGGGGGGGATCCACAGATACGCAGTATTTT. Translation gives CASTRLGGGSTDTQYF.

This clonotype was seen at least ten times. The genes are TRBV24-1 and TRBJ2-5; a weak D match, TRBD1 (5 bases). CDR3 length: 13 amino acids. CDR1 is KGHDR and CDR2 is SFDVKD in the germline V gene. Between the trimmed V and J ends, which lost 5 bases and 5 bases, there was a span of 11 bases. In DNA, the CDR3 is TGTGCCACCAGTGTTCAGGGCGGTGAGACCCAGTACTTC. Its translation: CATSVQGGETQYF.

This clonotype was recorded at least ten times. The J gene is TRBJ2-1, the V gene TRBV2; D is possibly TRBD1 (6 bases). Germline V gene data show CDR1 as SNHLY and CDR2 as FYNNEI. Trimming cost V 6 bases and J 6 bases, with 12 bases left between them. The CDR3 is 13 amino acids. CDR3 sequence: CASRRDRINEQFF. The CDR3 nucleotides read TGTGCCAGCAGAAGAGACAGGATCAATGAGCAGTTCTTC.

This clonotype was counted ten times or more. This chain uses TRBV7-2 with TRBJ2-4; 10 bases fit TRBD2. With 4 bases clipped from V and 7 bases from J, the junction kept 4 bases outside the gene matches. The CDR3 spans 14 residues. Germline assignment: CDR1 SGHTA and CDR2 FQGNSA. CDR3 nucleotides: TGTGCCAGCAGCTCGGGGACTAGCGATAACATTCAGTACTTC. Translation: CASSSGTSDNIQYF.

This clonotype occurred many times. This chain links TRBV7-8 with TRBJ1-5, with a weak D call TRBD1 (6 bases). The CDR3 is made up of 16 amino acids. CDR1 is SGHVS, CDR2 FQNEAQ, per germline. The V end was cut by 5 bases, the J end by 7 bases, with 21 bases between. The CDR3 spells CASSGGRGGSGQPQHF. Here the CDR3 DNA reads TGTGCCAGCAGCGGGGGTAGGGGGGGCTCGGGGCAGCCCCAGCATTTT. Based on the CDR3 plus reference TRBV7-8 and TRBJ1-5, the full variable domain is GAGVSQSPRYKVAKRGQDVALRCDPISGHVSLFWYQQALGQGPEFLTYFQNEAQLDKSGLPSDRFFAERPEGSVSTLKIQRTQQEDSAVYLCASSGGRGGSGQPQHFGDGTRLSIL.

V gene TRBV2 combines with J gene TRBJ2-6; D perhaps matches TRBD2 (6 bases). Per the germline V gene, CDR1 is SNHLY and CDR2 is FYNNEI. The CDR3 loop spans 15 amino acids. Trimming cost V 8 bases and J 0 bases, with 11 bases left between them. The CDR3 DNA is TGTGCCAGCGGGGAGGTAGGCTCTGGGGCCAACGTCCTGACTTTC. This gives the protein CASGEVGSGANVLTF.

This clonotype was picked up many times. The chain recombines TRBV28 with TRBJ2-5; 9 nucleotides match TRBD1. Trimming at V came to 5 bases and at J to 5 bases, leaving 9 bases not matched to a gene. The CDR3 spans 15 residues. The V gene's germline CDR1 is MDHEN and CDR2 SYDVKM. For the CDR3, the DNA is TGTGCCAGCAGTACCGGACAGGGGTTACTTGAGACCCAGTACTTC. Translated, it gives CASSTGQGLLETQYF. Full variable domain (outside the CDR3, taken from reference TRBV28 and TRBJ2-5): DVKVTQSSRYLVKRTGEKVFLECVQDMDHENMFWYRQDPGLGLRLIYFSYDVKMKEKGDIPEGYSVSREKKERFSLILESASTNQTSMYLCASSTGQGLLETQYFGPGTRLLVL.

This chain uses TRBV5-6 with TRBJ2-2; TRBD2 matches 7 bases. This CDR3 has 16 residues. After removal of 0 bases from V and 3 bases from J, the junction contained 5 bases not matched to a gene. Germline CDR1 and CDR2: SGHDT and YYEEEE. In DNA form, the CDR3 reads TGTGCCAGCAGCTTGGCCAAGGGAGGGGACACCGGGGAGCTGTTTTTT. Protein sequence: CASSLAKGGDTGELFF.

The rearrangement uses TRBV6-1 and TRBJ1-2, with D unresolved. The CDR3 contains 13 residues. Looked up from germline, CDR1 is MNHNS and CDR2 is SASEGT. Trimming cost V 6 bases and J 5 bases, with 13 bases left between them. The CDR3 region is CASSRGRIYGYTF. In DNA form, the CDR3 reads TGTGCCAGCAGCAGAGGACGGATTTATGGCTACACCTTC.

This clonotype occurred many times. The rearrangement uses TRBV29-1 and TRBJ2-1, with D possibly being TRBD1 or TRBD2 (5 bases each). This CDR3 has 13 amino acids. Germline V lookup: CDR1 SQVTM, CDR2 ANQGSEA. V shed 6 bases and J shed 2 bases, with 11 bases lying between them. The CDR3, as DNA: TGCAGCGTGATGAGGGACGCCTACAATGAGCAGTTCTTC. It specifies CSVMRDAYNEQFF.

This chain links TRBV20-1 with TRBJ2-7; D is undetermined. The ends were cut back, 0 bases at V and 3 bases at J, with 9 bases in the middle. CDR3 size: 13 residues. Germline V gene lookup returns CDR1 DFQATT and CDR2 SNEGSKA (reference sequence). The CDR3 sequence is CSARDWWIYEQYF. Here the CDR3 DNA reads TGCAGTGCTAGAGATTGGTGGATCTACGAGCAGTACTTC.